This T cell receptor beta chain originates from a study of neurological immune-mediated disorders. Study-level results: Healthy controls had more TCR clonal expansion than multiple sclerosis, which showed the least, whereas HTLV-1-associated myelopathy showed the most.

The cDNA came from 5'RACE with 10-nucleotide random UMIs. The authors obtained over 160 million TCR-beta sequences from 15-18 subjects per sequencing run. MiXCR was run by TCRdb on the 5' RACE reads, yielding one entry per CDR3 protein. The sample yields tens of thousands of distinct CDR3 sequences, about 15% seen once. V was pared by 4 bases and J by 0 bases, with 3 bases of the junction left unmatched. From germline, CDR1 is SGHRS and CDR2 YFSETQ. This CDR3 is built from 15 residues. This clonotype was seen repeatedly, ten times or more. The antigen is not known. The sequence came from a middle-aged woman in good health. Material for sequencing was PBMCs. The genes are TRBV5-1 and TRBJ2-1; the match to TRBD1 covers 8 bases. The CDR3 DNA reads TGCGCCAGCAGCAGGGGACAGGTCTCCTACAATGAGCAGTTCTTC. Residues: CASSRGQVSYNEQFF. Drawing the rest from reference TRBV5-1 and TRBJ2-1, the complete variable domain is KAGVTQTPRYLIKTRGQQVTLSCSPISGHRSVSWYQQTPGQGLQFLFEYFSETQRNKGNFPGRFSGRQFSNSRSEMNVSTLELGDSALYLCASSRGQVSYNEQFFGPGTRLTVL.